This T cell receptor (beta chain) came from a study of post-analysis software for immune sequencing data. Study-wide findings and caveats: Those samples that were prepared in the same batch co-clustered strongly by F measure. In patients, TRBV5-6, TRBV5-1 and TRBV20-1 belonged to roughly 5 TRBV segments found more frequently than in controls.

With respect to this clonotype: Its target is not known.

Looked up from germline, CDR1 is SEHNR and CDR2 is FQNEAQ (reference sequence). The CDR3 has 14 amino acids. Sequencing libraries made from TCR beta cDNA carried unique molecular identifiers. It was from roughly 1 to 10 million T cells that 450,000 to 550,000 cDNA molecules came. Each CDR3 protein is one row after TCRdb ran MiXCR on the PCR reads. The data show about 820,000 distinct CDR3 sequences, with about 57% seen just once and approximately 4.2% held by the top ten. The receptor's source is a girl under 18 with multiple sclerosis. Source material: blood. J is TRBJ2-5 and V is TRBV7-9; possible D gene TRBD2, 5 bases. The assigned J gene may be wrong: the sequence end matches TRBJ2-7 better. The CDR3 DNA sequence: TGTGCCAGCAGCTTAGGAACAGACTACTACGAGCAGTACTTC. It specifies CASSLGTDYYEQYF.